Listed here are 28 T cell receptor beta chains from one sample, sequenced in a study of control samples from healthy donors and cancer patients. Libraries were prepared by immunoSEQ multiplex PCR; TCRdb keeps only in-frame clonotypes and omits some of them. The sample records roughly 95,000 clones, 91% being singletons. Sequencing input: blood. The receptors were sampled from a woman in her twenties or thirties in good health.

This clone was seen a single time. This rearrangement joins TRBV7-9 to TRBJ2-7, with D uncertain. The germline gives CDR1 SEHNR, CDR2 FQNEAQ (reference sequence). CDR3 length equals 12 residues. Deletions cut 6 bases from V and 4 bases from J, with 10 bases between. The DNA for the CDR3 is TGTGCCAGCAGTCGAGACATGTACGAGCAGTACTTC. Its protein is CASSRDMYEQYF.

The chain has TRBV5-1 and TRBJ2-7, with D possibly TRBD1 on 5 matching bases. The V gene lost 0 bases and the J gene lost 10 bases, with 11 bases spanning the gap. Germline assignment: CDR1 SGHRS and CDR2 YFSETQ. CDR3 length equals 12 residues. In nucleotides, the CDR3 is TGCGCCAGCAGCTTGGATTTTGACAGACAGTACTTC. The encoded protein is CASSLDFDRQYF.

This chain connects TRBV29-1 to TRBJ1-2; D is uncertain. The CDR3 covers 13 residues. V shed 7 bases and J shed 4 bases, with 16 bases lying between them. Germline V gives CDR1 SQVTM, CDR2 ANQGSEA. The CDR3 DNA is TGCAGCGCCGAAGGCAGCGGCATCTATGGCTACACCTTC. It specifies CSAEGSGIYGYTF.

The V gene is TRBV19, the J gene TRBJ1-1; 8 positions match TRBD1. This CDR3 contains 14 residues. Germline V lookup: CDR1 LNHDA, CDR2 SQIVND (reference sequence). The V segment lost 3 bases and the J segment 5 bases; nucleotides outside the gene matches: 5. Here the CDR3 reads CASSIDRGGTEAFF. CDR3 DNA sequence: TGTGCCAGTAGTATTGACAGGGGAGGAACTGAAGCTTTCTTT.

The CDR3 reads CASRGNTDTQYF. The CDR3 bases are TGTGCCAGTAGGGGAAACACAGATACGCAGTATTTT. The V gene is TRBV19, the J gene TRBJ2-3; D call uncertain. Trimming stripped 6 bases from V and 2 bases from J, with 6 bases between. Germline-derived CDR1 and CDR2 are LNHDA and SQIVND (reference sequence). The CDR3 loop spans 12 amino acids.

This chain links TRBV29-1 with TRBJ1-2; 9 nucleotides align to TRBD1. V lost 7 bases and J lost 5; bases outside the gene matches: 8. There are 13 residues in the CDR3. The germline V gene has CDR1 SQVTM and CDR2 ANQGSEA. CDR3 protein: CSAGTGFEYGYTF. The CDR3 DNA sequence: TGCAGCGCAGGGACAGGGTTCGAGTATGGCTACACCTTC.

The chain joins TRBV9 to TRBJ1-6; D unresolved. Germline V gene data show CDR1 as SGDLS and CDR2 as YYNGEE. CDR3 length equals 17 residues. The V and J ends lost 6 bases and 10 bases respectively, with 26 bases between them. The CDR3 region has the DNA TGTGCCAGCACATCGACCGATGACCGTAACAATGGATCACCCCTCCACTTT. This translates into CASTSTDDRNNGSPLHF.

The chain couples TRBV18 to TRBJ2-3, with 9 positions matching TRBD2. Trimming removed 0 bases from V and 2 bases from J; junction bases left unmatched: 3. Germline lookup yields CDR1 KGHSH and CDR2 LQKENI. This CDR3 has 16 residues. DNA for the CDR3: TGTGCCAGCTCACCACCCAGACTAGCGGTCACAGATACGCAGTATTTT. It is translated as CASSPPRLAVTDTQYF. Looking up the rest from reference TRBV18 and TRBJ2-3 gives the full variable domain: NAGVMQNPRHLVRRRGQEARLRCSPMKGHSHVYWYRQLPEEGLKFMVYLQKENIIDESGMPKERFSAEFPKEGPSILRIQQVVRGDSAAYFCASSPPRLAVTDTQYFGPGTRLTVL.

The genes are TRBV27 and TRBJ2-1, with TRBD2 as a possible D gene (5 bases). With 3 bases removed from V and 7 bases from J, the gap between germline ends came to 19 bases. CDR1 is MNHEY, CDR2 SMNVEV, per germline (reference sequence). The CDR3 is made up of 16 amino acids. The CDR3 reads CASSFLSGSLNNEQFF. The CDR3, as DNA: TGTGCCAGCAGTTTTTTATCGGGATCCTTAAATAATGAGCAGTTCTTC.

The J gene is TRBJ2-1, the V gene TRBV29-1, with TRBD1 matching 9 bases. Losses at the gene ends were 7 bases for V and 7 bases for J; bases not matched to a gene: 8. The CDR3 covers 13 residues. Per germline, CDR1 SQVTM and CDR2 ANQGSEA. In DNA, the CDR3 is TGCAGCGGGATGGGACAGGGCTGGAATGAGCAGTTCTTC. It yields the protein CSGMGQGWNEQFF.

The chain carries TRBV28 and TRBJ1-1, with D maybe TRBD1 (5 bases). V was clipped by 1 base and J by 1 base, with 19 bases between them. Germline V CDR1 and CDR2: MDHEN, SYDVKM. The CDR3 contains 18 residues. The CDR3 reads CASSLYPPGGRENTEAFF. In nucleotides, the CDR3 is TGTGCCAGCAGTTTATACCCCCCGGGGGGAAGAGAGAACACTGAAGCTTTCTTT. The complete variable domain, with remaining parts taken from reference TRBV28 and TRBJ1-1, reads DVKVTQSSRYLVKRTGEKVFLECVQDMDHENMFWYRQDPGLGLRLIYFSYDVKMKEKGDIPEGYSVSREKKERFSLILESASTNQTSMYLCASSLYPPGGRENTEAFFGQGTRLTVV.

This clone was seen only a few times. This chain links TRBV28 with TRBJ2-7; D not certain. CDR3 size: 18 residues. Trimming shortened V by 1 base and J by 2 bases, and 21 bases separated the two germline ends. Germline CDR1 reads MDHEN; CDR2 reads SYDVKM. The CDR3, as DNA: TGTGCCAGCAGTTTATCGCCTGGATTGGGAACACTGGCCTACGAGCAGTACTTC. Amino acids: CASSLSPGLGTLAYEQYF.

About this clone: In the same sample, other DNA sequences code for this CDR3. The chain uses TRBV19 and TRBJ1-3, with D possibly TRBD1 on 5 matching bases. The CDR3 is made up of 13 amino acids. Germline V CDR1 and CDR2: LNHDA, SQIVND (reference sequence). V gave up 6 bases and J gave up 4 bases, with 10 bases separating them. The CDR3 bases are TGTGCCAGTAGCCAGGGATCGGGAAACACCATATATTTT. The encoded protein is CASSQGSGNTIYF.

The chain carries TRBV5-1 and TRBJ1-2; 8 bases are shared with TRBD1. V lost 6 bases to trimming and J lost 0 bases; unmatched junction nucleotides: 10. In germline, CDR1 is SGHRS, CDR2 YFSETQ. There are 16 residues in the CDR3. DNA of the CDR3: TGCGCCAGCATCCCCGGGACAGGAGCTTCTAACTATGGCTACACCTTC. Its protein product is CASIPGTGASNYGYTF.

The V call is TRBV7-9, the J call TRBJ1-2; D unresolved. V was shortened by 5 bases and J by 0 bases, with 13 bases between the two germline ends. There are 15 residues in the CDR3. Per germline, CDR1 SEHNR and CDR2 FQNEAQ (reference sequence). CDR3 sequence (DNA): TGTGCCAGCAGCAACGGGATACGCGCTAACTATGGCTACACCTTC. The encoded protein is CASSNGIRANYGYTF.

The V gene is TRBV7-9, the J gene TRBJ1-4, with 7 nucleotides matching TRBD1. CDR3 length equals 15 residues. J gave up 8 bases and V 1 base, and 7 bases lay outside the gene matches. The V gene's germline CDR1 is SEHNR and CDR2 FQNEAQ (reference sequence). CDR3 amino acids: CASSLEGAIREKLFF. CDR3 DNA: TGTGCCAGCAGCTTAGAGGGGGCGATACGGGAAAAACTGTTTTTT.

This sequence joins TRBV18 and TRBJ1-4; perhaps TRBD1 as D (6 bases). In germline, CDR1 is KGHSH, CDR2 LQKENI. The CDR3 consists of 14 residues. Trimming took off 2 bases at V and 7 bases at J, with 11 bases between the two ends. CDR3 sequence reads: CASSPGKGGEKLFF. The CDR3 DNA follows: TGTGCCAGCTCACCAGGAAAGGGGGGTGAAAAACTGTTTTTT.

The chain joins TRBV7-9 to TRBJ2-3; no reliable D call. Germline CDR1 and CDR2: SEHNR and FQNEAQ (reference sequence). V lost 6 bases to trimming and J lost 0 bases, with 10 bases between them. This CDR3 spans 14 amino acids. The CDR3 DNA reads as TGTGCCAGCAGTGTCATGATTAGCACAGATACGCAGTATTTT. This codes for CASSVMISTDTQYF.

The V and J genes are TRBV20-1 and TRBJ2-7; D tentatively reads TRBD1 or TRBD2 (6 bases each). The germline CDR1 and CDR2 sequences are DFQATT and SNEGSKA (reference sequence). The V end was cut by 3 bases, the J end by 2 bases, with 14 bases between. The CDR3 consists of 14 residues. For the CDR3, the DNA is TGCAGTGCTAGTAGGGGGGACTTGACCTACGAGCAGTACTTC. Encoded protein: CSASRGDLTYEQYF.

The chain couples TRBV3-1 (or the pseudogene TRBV3-2) to TRBJ1-2; D not certain. The CDR3 loop spans 10 amino acids. Trimming removed 6 bases from V and 3 bases from J, with 2 bases in between. Germline V gene data show CDR1 as LGHDT and CDR2 as YNNKEL (reference sequence). The CDR3 DNA reads TGTGCCAGCAGTTACTATGGCTACACCTTC. Its protein product is CASSYYGYTF.

The gene calls are TRBV24-1 and TRBJ1-2; TRBD1 is a possible D gene (6 bases). The V and J ends lost 5 bases and 1 base respectively, with 16 bases between them. In germline, CDR1 is KGHDR, CDR2 SFDVKD. The CDR3 is 16 residues long. The CDR3 sequence: CATSGLQGLSNYGYTF. The DNA of the CDR3 is TGTGCCACCAGTGGGCTACAGGGCCTGAGTAACTATGGCTACACCTTC.

The chain couples TRBV2 to TRBJ2-1, with 9 bases fitting TRBD1. From germline, CDR1 is SNHLY and CDR2 FYNNEI. After removal of 6 bases from V and 9 bases from J, the junction contained 9 bases not matched to a gene. There are 14 residues in the CDR3. This CDR3 is CASSRDRALGEQFF. The CDR3 DNA is TGTGCCAGCAGCCGGGACAGGGCGTTAGGTGAGCAGTTCTTC.

The rearrangement joins TRBV3-1 (or the pseudogene TRBV3-2) to TRBJ2-1; possible D gene TRBD1, 5 bases. This CDR3 comprises 13 residues. Germline CDR1 is LGHDT and CDR2 is YNNKEL (reference sequence). Trimming took 3 bases from V and 8 from J, leaving 11 bases between them. CDR3 DNA: TGTGCCAGCAGCCACCGCCTAGGGGATGAGCAGTTCTTC. It is translated as CASSHRLGDEQFF.

V usage is TRBV3-1 (or the pseudogene TRBV3-2) and J usage is TRBJ1-4; D remains ambiguous. Germline lookup yields CDR1 LGHDT and CDR2 YNNKEL (reference sequence). Trimming removed 3 bases at V and 7 bases at J, with 6 bases between. The CDR3 is 12 amino acids. The DNA of the CDR3 is TGTGCCAGCAGCCAGACGGGTGAAAAACTGTTTTTT. Translated: CASSQTGEKLFF.

J is TRBJ1-4 and V is TRBV27, with a weak D call TRBD1 (6 bases). Germline V lookup: CDR1 MNHEY, CDR2 SMNVEV (reference sequence). This CDR3 region has 14 residues. For the CDR3, the DNA is TGTGCTATAACTAGGGGGGGAACTAATGAAAAACTGTTTTTT. This translates into CAITRGGTNEKLFF. Filled out from reference TRBV27 and TRBJ1-4, the complete variable domain reads EAQVTQNPRYLITVTGKKLTVTCSQNMNHEYMSWYRQDPGLGLRQIYYSMNVEVTDKGDVPEGYKVSRKEKRNFPLILESPSPNQTSLYFCAITRGGTNEKLFFGSGTQLSVL.

The chain joins TRBV7-2 to TRBJ2-7; tentative D call: TRBD2 (6 bases). Looked up from germline, CDR1 is SGHTA and CDR2 is FQGNSA. V lost 0 bases, J lost 3 bases, and 12 bases lay in between. The CDR3 consists of 15 residues. CDR3 residues: CASSLAGGINYEQYF. The DNA for the CDR3 is TGTGCCAGCAGCTTAGCGGGCGGGATTAACTACGAGCAGTACTTC.

Concerning this clone itself: At the DNA level, this CDR3 is encoded by other sequences in the same sample as well. This rearrangement joins TRBV18 to TRBJ2-3; 8 bases map to TRBD2. In germline, CDR1 is KGHSH, CDR2 LQKENI. With 3 bases clipped from V and 1 base from J, the junction kept 0 bases outside the gene matches. The CDR3 spans 14 residues. The CDR3 coding sequence is TGTGCCAGCTCACCTAGCGGGGGCACAGATACGCAGTATTTT. This gives the protein CASSPSGGTDTQYF.

This rearrangement joins TRBV10-2 to TRBJ2-2; 14 bases map to TRBD2. This CDR3 spans 16 amino acids. The germline CDR1 and CDR2 sequences are WSHSY and SAAADI. The V and J ends lost 6 bases and 5 bases, in that order; junction bases with no gene match: 5. CDR3 nucleotide sequence: TGCGCCAGCAGCCGCGGGACTAGCGGGAGTACCGGGGAGCTGTTTTTT. Translation gives CASSRGTSGSTGELFF.